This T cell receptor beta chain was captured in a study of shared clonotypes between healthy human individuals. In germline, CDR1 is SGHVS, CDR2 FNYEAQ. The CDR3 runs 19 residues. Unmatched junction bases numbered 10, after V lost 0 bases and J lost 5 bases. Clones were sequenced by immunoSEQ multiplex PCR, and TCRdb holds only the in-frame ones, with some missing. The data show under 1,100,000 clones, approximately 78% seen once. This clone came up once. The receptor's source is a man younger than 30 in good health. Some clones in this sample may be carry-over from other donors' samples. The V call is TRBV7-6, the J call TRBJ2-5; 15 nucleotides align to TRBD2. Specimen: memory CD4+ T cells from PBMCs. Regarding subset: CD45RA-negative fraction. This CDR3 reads CASSLAIGLAGGPGETQYF. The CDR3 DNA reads TGTGCCAGCAGCTTAGCGATTGGACTAGCGGGAGGGCCGGGGGAGACCCAGTACTTC.